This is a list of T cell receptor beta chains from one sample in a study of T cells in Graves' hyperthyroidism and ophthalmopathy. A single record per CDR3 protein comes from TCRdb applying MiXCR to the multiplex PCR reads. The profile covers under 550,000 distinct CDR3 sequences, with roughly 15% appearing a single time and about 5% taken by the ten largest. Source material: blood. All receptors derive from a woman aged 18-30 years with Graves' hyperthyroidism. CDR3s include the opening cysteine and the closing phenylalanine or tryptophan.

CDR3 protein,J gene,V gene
CSARVRDSGSETQYF,TRBJ2-5,TRBV20-1
CASSQETSGRLGNEQFF,TRBJ2-1,TRBV7-2
CASPPLMGFTDTQYF,TRBJ2-3,TRBV28
CASSQVSGQGAYGYTF,TRBJ1-2,TRBV4-3
CSASGTSGRGSYEQYF,TRBJ2-7,TRBV20-1
CASSTRTGYAFF,TRBJ1-1,TRBV6-2/TRBV6-3
CASSLTGGSGANVLTF,TRBJ2-6,TRBV5-6
CASSSETDTQYF,TRBJ2-3,TRBV11-2
CASSLPVPGQDEQYF,TRBJ2-7,TRBV5-1
CASRDFTDTQYF,TRBJ2-3,TRBV6-4
CASSLVGTSGSGIGYEQYF,TRBJ2-7,TRBV7-9
CASSLGSRDRGQETQYF,TRBJ2-5,TRBV11-1
CASSSPSGAYNEQFF,TRBJ2-1,TRBV12-3/TRBV12-4
CASSPDRTTGELFF,TRBJ2-2,TRBV5-6
CARSPSGETLYF,TRBJ2-5,TRBV12-3/TRBV12-4
CASSGRVQETQYF,TRBJ2-5,TRBV5-6
CASSLHRNQPQHF,TRBJ1-5,TRBV12-3/TRBV12-4
CASSPAPGPQETQYF,TRBJ2-5,TRBV18
CSASCAGTSGRNDGRQTQYF,TRBJ2-5,TRBV20-1
CASGLGPNPGELFF,TRBJ2-2,TRBV12-5
CASSQGPTTQETQYF,TRBJ2-5,TRBV3-1
CASSRGLAGPNTGELFF,TRBJ2-2,TRBV6-1
CASSQDIGSNSPLHF,TRBJ1-6,TRBV3-1
CASSTRQGTEAFF,TRBJ1-1,TRBV3-1
CASSLAPGGYTF,TRBJ1-2,TRBV7-9
CAWSSGGDGNQPQHF,TRBJ1-5,TRBV30
CAIRDSDSNQPQHF,TRBJ1-5,TRBV10-3
CASSMTGGGLYNEQFF,TRBJ2-1,TRBV28
CASSPGQGHQPQHF,TRBJ1-5,TRBV12-3/TRBV12-4
CASSLVSGPSYNEQYF,NA,TRBV7-8
CSASPAGSRADTQYF,TRBJ2-3,TRBV20-1
CASNIGTGDYEQYF,TRBJ2-7,TRBV5-1
CASSQLVQGASLGETQYF,TRBJ2-5,TRBV14